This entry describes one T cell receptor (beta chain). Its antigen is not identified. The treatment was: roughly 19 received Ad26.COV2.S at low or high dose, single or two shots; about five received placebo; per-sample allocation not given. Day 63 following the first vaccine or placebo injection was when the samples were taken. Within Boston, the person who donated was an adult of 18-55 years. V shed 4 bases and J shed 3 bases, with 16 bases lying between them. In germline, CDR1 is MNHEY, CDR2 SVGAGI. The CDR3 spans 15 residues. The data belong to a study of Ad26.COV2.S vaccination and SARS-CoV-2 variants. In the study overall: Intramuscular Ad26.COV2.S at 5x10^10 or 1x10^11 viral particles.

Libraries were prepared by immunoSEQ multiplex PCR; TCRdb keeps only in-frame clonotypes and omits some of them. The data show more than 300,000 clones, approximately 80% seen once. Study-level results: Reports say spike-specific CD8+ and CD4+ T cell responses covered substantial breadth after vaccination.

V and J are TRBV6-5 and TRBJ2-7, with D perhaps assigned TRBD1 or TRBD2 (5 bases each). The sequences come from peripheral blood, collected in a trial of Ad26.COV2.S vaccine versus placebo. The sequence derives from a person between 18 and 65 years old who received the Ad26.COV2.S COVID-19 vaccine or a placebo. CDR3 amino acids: CASSSVAGSSYEQYF. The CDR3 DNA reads TGTGCCAGCAGTTCAGTGGCAGGGAGCAGCTACGAGCAGTACTTC.